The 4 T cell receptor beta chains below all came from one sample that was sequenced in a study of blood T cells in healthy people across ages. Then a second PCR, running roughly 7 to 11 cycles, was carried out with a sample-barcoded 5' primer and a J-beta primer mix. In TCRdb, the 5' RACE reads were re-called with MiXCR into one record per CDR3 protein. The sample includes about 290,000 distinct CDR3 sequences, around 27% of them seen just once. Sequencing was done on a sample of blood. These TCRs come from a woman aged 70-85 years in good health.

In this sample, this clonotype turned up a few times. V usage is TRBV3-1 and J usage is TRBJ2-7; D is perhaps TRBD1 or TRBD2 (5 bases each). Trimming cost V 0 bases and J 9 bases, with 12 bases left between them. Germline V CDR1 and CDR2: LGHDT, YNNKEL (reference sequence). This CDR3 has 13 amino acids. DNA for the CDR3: TGTGCCAGCAGCCAAGAAGGTAGGGACCCGCAGTACTTC. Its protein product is CASSQEGRDPQYF.

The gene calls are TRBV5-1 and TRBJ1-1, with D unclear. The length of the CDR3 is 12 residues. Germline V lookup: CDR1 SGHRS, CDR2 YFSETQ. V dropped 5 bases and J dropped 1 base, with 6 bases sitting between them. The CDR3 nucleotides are TGCGCCAGCAGACACGGGAACACTGAAGCTTTCTTT. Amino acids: CASRHGNTEAFF.

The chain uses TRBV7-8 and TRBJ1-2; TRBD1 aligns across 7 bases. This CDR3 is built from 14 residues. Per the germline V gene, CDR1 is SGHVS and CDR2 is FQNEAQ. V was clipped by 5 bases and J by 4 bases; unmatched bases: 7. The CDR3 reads CASSPGTDAYGYTF. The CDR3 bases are TGTGCCAGCAGCCCGGGGACAGACGCCTATGGCTACACCTTC.

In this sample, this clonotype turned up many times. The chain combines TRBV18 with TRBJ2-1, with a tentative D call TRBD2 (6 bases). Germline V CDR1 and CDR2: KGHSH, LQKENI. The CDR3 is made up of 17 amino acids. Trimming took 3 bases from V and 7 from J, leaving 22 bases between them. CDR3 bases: TGTGCCAGCTCACCCGCAATCCGGGACTCTGCTGAGAATGAGCAGTTCTTC. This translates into CASSPAIRDSAENEQFF. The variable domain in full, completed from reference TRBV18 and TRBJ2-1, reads NAGVMQNPRHLVRRRGQEARLRCSPMKGHSHVYWYRQLPEEGLKFMVYLQKENIIDESGMPKERFSAEFPKEGPSILRIQQVVRGDSAAYFCASSPAIRDSAENEQFFGPGTRLTVL.